This TCR beta chain was found in a study of blood T cell repertoires in COVID-19 (dated by TCRdb to about 2020). At the level of the whole study: Samples from collaborators originated in the United States, Italy and Spain and spanned both the acute and convalescent phases of COVID-19. The material from the prospective study consisted of cDNA or gDNA derived from T cells, B-cell-depleted T cells, or PBMCs. The dataset comprised deeply sampled blood TCRbeta repertoires from subjects exposed to, actively infected with, or recovered from COVID-19. The repertoires were released in a freely available public database meant as a resource for research on the immune response to SARS-CoV-2. The samples were drawn from two sources: the first 160 participants of the ongoing ImmuneRACE study, and 1,254 subjects contributed by 6 global collaborators. A de-identified subject ID, COVID-19 status, age in years and sex were almost always included in the sample metadata. HLA class I and class II types, where available, came from metadata supplied by the sample provider rather than from assay-based typing. Summary of the overall study and its limitations: How much clinical and demographic metadata was included differed by source and by participant, and the metadata was provided uncurated.

One collaborating source in Seattle enrolled patients while the patients were actively infected and followed the patients over time throughout the course of disease. Collaborating institutions collected whole blood in K2EDTA tubes following their own protocols. For TCRbeta analysis, collaborators shipped samples in one of three forms: frozen whole blood, isolated PBMCs, or DNA extracted from either of those sample types. Concerning this clone: Its antigen has not been determined. Qualities for individual bases were not recorded, and no much larger clone is one base off.

TCRbeta CDR3 regions were amplified from genomic DNA by means of the immunoSEQ Assay, a bias-controlled multiplex PCR. As for the original processing: Within the assay, amplification of reference gene primers was used to estimate how many nucleated cells each sample contained. To quantify the absolute abundance of each unique TCRbeta CDR3 rearrangement, sequence reads were collapsed and filtered. For each sample, productive Simpson clonality was calculated by taking the square root of Simpson's diversity index across productive rearrangements. This is the immuneACCESS table as TCRdb keeps it, with only in-frame sequences that have V and J called. A part of the clones is gone; compared with another copy, unresolved V genes explain less than half, and the rest is unexplained. That table furnishes V, J and clone size, whereas the DNA furnished D and trimming. Recorded for this sample are about 120,000 clones; around 91% of them occurred a single time. Together, the top ten hold 3.8% of the sample.

Sequenced: peripheral blood. The receptor comes from a woman aged 55 to 70 with COVID-19, enrolled during active disease.

Here is the DNA: TGCGCCAGCAGCCCAGCGGGGGCAGCCTACAATGAGCAGTTCTTC. It is translated as CASSPAGAAYNEQFF. Rearrangement joined TRBV5-1 to TRBJ2-1, and 8 bases in between align with TRBD2. Inclusive of the bounding cysteine and phenylalanine, the CDR3 is 15 residues long. The kept DNA is CDR3 alone, 45 bases in frame from the first base. The germline V gene sets CDR1 to SGHRS and CDR2 to YFSETQ. At the junction V is shortened by 4 bases and J by 2 bases; bases outside the gene matches: 5.